This T cell receptor (beta chain) was recorded in a study of beta chain features in type 1 diabetes. For the study at large: About 110,000,000 sorted cells were examined across all samples.

On this clone: The sample carries other DNA sequences with the same CDR3.

The authors sorted CD4+ naive, central memory, regulatory and stem cell-like memory cells via CD45RO/CCR7/CD25/CD127/CD95/CD27. The V and J ends lost 5 bases and 3 bases respectively, with 2 bases between them. The germline V gene encodes CDR1 DFQATT and CDR2 SNEGSKA (reference sequence). The CDR3 has 10 residues. Every bit of the isolated RNA underwent reverse transcription, so sequencing read expressed TCRB transcripts. Some clones are missing from TCRdb's copy, which holds only in-frame ones; the method was immunoSEQ multiplex PCR. The sample contains approximately 84,000 clones, around a third of which appear only once.

The gene calls are TRBV20-1 and TRBJ2-1; D unclear. The sequencing sample was made of stem cell memory CD4+ T cells from blood. The receptor comes from a woman aged 18-30 years in good health. In DNA form, the CDR3 reads TGCAGTGCTCTCTACAATGAGCAGTTCTTC. Residues: CSALYNEQFF.